This paragraph covers one T cell receptor (beta chain) sequence. The sample comes from a study of tissue T cells after allogeneic stem cell transplantation. The length of the CDR3 is 13 residues. Germline assignment: CDR1 GTSNPN and CDR2 SVGIG (reference sequence). V lost 2 bases and J lost 5, with 9 bases in between. The method was immunoSEQ multiplex PCR; TCRdb's version includes in-frame clones alone and lacks a portion of them. The data show roughly 3,200 clones, roughly 68% seen once. The sequenced sample was tissue from the right colon, obtained at autopsy. This rearrangement joins TRBV30 to TRBJ1-4; no firm D call. The clonotype comes from a male donor aged 60 or older with lung cancer. The CDR3 DNA sequence: TGTGCCTGGAGTTTCGGGTTAAATGAAAAACTGTTTTTT. Translated: CAWSFGLNEKLFF. The whole variable domain, remainder taken from reference TRBV30 and TRBJ1-4, is SQTIHQWPATLVQPVGSPLSLECTVEGTSNPNLYWYRQAAGRGLQLLFYSVGIGQISSEVPQNLSASRPQDRQFILSSKKLLLSDSGFYLCAWSFGLNEKLFFGSGTQLSVL.